The rows below give T cell receptor beta chains drawn from one sample of a study of T cells in Graves' hyperthyroidism and ophthalmopathy. A single record per CDR3 protein comes from TCRdb applying MiXCR to the multiplex PCR reads. The sample lists 690,000 or so distinct CDR3 sequences; over 15% were seen once. The sample taken for sequencing was blood. The origin of the receptors is a woman aged 50 to 65 with Graves' hyperthyroidism that later progressed to Graves' ophthalmopathy. CDR3s include the opening cysteine and the closing phenylalanine or tryptophan. D genes are given only for firm matches. Some rows have no size entry. The others give once, few or many, or a class for an expanded clone.

v_gene	d_gene	len	j_gene	abundance	CDR3aa	CDR3nt
TRBV27	NA	17	TRBJ2-1	NA	CATSSLPGLGVRNEQFF	TGTGCCACCAGTTCACTCCCGGGACTCGGGGTGCGTAATGAGCAGTTCTTC
TRBV15	TRBD2	16	TRBJ2-3	NA	CATSRESVAGTDTQYF	TGTGCCACCAGCAGAGAGAGTGTAGCGGGGACAGATACGCAGTATTTT
TRBV27	NA	12	TRBJ2-3	many	CASSPQGDTQYF	TGTGCCAGCAGCCCCCAGGGTGATACGCAGTATTTT
TRBV3-1	TRBD2	17	TRBJ2-5	few	CASSQGTWRGGLETQYF	TGTGCCAGCAGCCAAGGTACATGGCGGGGGGGCCTCGAGACCCAGTACTTC
TRBV20-1	NA	12	TRBJ1-2	many	CSARDVASGYTF	TGCAGTGCTAGAGATGTCGCATCTGGCTACACCTTC
TRBV6-2/TRBV6-3	NA	15	TRBJ1-6	many	CASSEITAYNSPLHF	TGTGCCAGCAGTGAAATCACAGCCTATAATTCACCCCTCCACTTT
TRBV7-9	TRBD2	15	TRBJ2-5	NA	CASSYPGTSGETQYF	TGTGCCAGCAGCTATCCAGGGACTAGCGGAGAGACCCAGTACTTC
TRBV12-5	TRBD1	17	TRBJ1-6	many	CASGLVRTGGGNSPLHF	TGTGCTAGTGGTTTGGTAAGGACAGGGGGCGGTAATTCACCCCTCCACTTT
TRBV20-1	NA	13	TRBJ2-7	few	CSARDLGGGEQYF	TGCAGTGCTAGAGATCTCGGGGGCGGCGAGCAGTACTTC
TRBV4-1	TRBD1	16	TRBJ1-5	few	CASSQAGQAGNQPQHF	TGCGCCAGCAGCCAAGCGGGACAGGCGGGCAATCAGCCCCAGCATTTT
TRBV7-9	TRBD1	15	TRBJ2-5	NA	CASSLNTGGFETQYF	TGTGCCAGCAGCTTAAACACAGGGGGCTTTGAGACCCAGTACTTC
TRBV11-2	TRBD1	14	TRBJ2-7	NA	CASSSPGQRYEQYF	TGTGCCAGCAGCTCCCCGGGACAGCGCTACGAGCAGTACTTC
TRBV19	TRBD1	14	TRBJ1-1	NA	CATRDSRLNTEAFF	TGTGCCACCCGGGACAGCCGATTGAACACTGAAGCTTTCTTT
TRBV30	NA	13	TRBJ2-1	many	CAWSVLTINEQFF	TGTGCCTGGAGTGTACTGACAATCAATGAGCAGTTCTTC
TRBV5-4	TRBD1	20	TRBJ2-4	NA	CASSQEGTGRLGTAKNIQYF	TGTGCCAGCAGCCAAGAGGGGACAGGAAGACTAGGGACGGCCAAAAACATTCAGTACTTC